The present entry profiles one T cell receptor beta chain with its context. This sample is part of a study of technical replicates of blood from several donors. TCRdb's copy holds only in-frame clones and misses some; the assay was immunoSEQ multiplex PCR. Among roughly 80,000 clones, about nine tenths were seen once, and the ten largest hold under 0.5%. The CDR3 spans 15 residues. Trimming pared 0 bases from V and 6 bases from J, leaving 12 bases between. The V gene's germline CDR1 is SGHKS and CDR2 YYEKEE (reference sequence). The genes are TRBV5-5 and TRBJ2-2; D call uncertain. This clonotype was sampled from a human donor in good health. Sequences were obtained from T cells isolated from PBMCs. The CDR3 sequence is CASSLALVAAGELFF. CDR3 nucleotides: TGTGCCAGCAGCTTGGCCCTAGTGGCGGCCGGGGAGCTGTTTTTT. The entire variable domain, with the rest obtained from reference TRBV5-5 and TRBJ2-2, is as follows: DAGVTQSPTHLIKTRGQQVTLRCSPISGHKSVSWYQQVLGQGPQFIFQYYEKEERGRGNFPDRFSARQFPNYSSELNVNALLLGDSALYLCASSLALVAAGELFFGEGSRLTVL.